Listed here are 4 T cell receptor beta chains from one sample, sequenced in a study of T cell responses to AZD1222 COVID-19 vaccine. Sequencing was performed with immunoSEQ multiplex PCR; in TCRdb, only in-frame clones are kept and a portion is missing. The table shows 120,000 to 150,000 clones, with under 95% occurring only once. The sequencing used peripheral blood, collected 28 days after the second dose of the MenACWY control vaccine. These receptors were taken from an adult who received the MenACWY meningococcal vaccine as a control.

The V and J genes are TRBV27 and TRBJ1-2; D not certain. The CDR3 length is 14 residues. Germline CDR1 is MNHEY and CDR2 is SMNVEV (reference sequence). Deletions cut 1 base from V and 2 bases from J, with 8 bases between. The chain's CDR3 is CASSLYGENYGYTF. The CDR3 DNA sequence: TGTGCCAGCAGTTTATACGGCGAGAACTATGGCTACACCTTC.

V gene TRBV9 combines with J gene TRBJ1-4; no definite D call. The CDR3 runs to 13 residues. Trimming stripped 3 bases from V and 4 bases from J, with 7 bases between. Germline CDR1 is SGDLS and CDR2 is YYNGEE. CDR3 loop: CASSAGNNEKLFF. In DNA, the CDR3 is TGTGCCAGCAGCGCGGGAAATAATGAAAAACTGTTTTTT.

This clone appeared once. J is TRBJ2-7 and V is TRBV6-1; 8 bases are a match to TRBD1. The J segment lost 4 bases and the V segment lost 4 bases, leaving 12 bases of the junction unmatched. This CDR3 is 16 amino acids long. CDR1 and CDR2 from the germline V gene are MNHNS and SASEGT. The CDR3 region has the DNA TGTGCCAGCAGTGGGATTAGGACAGGGACCGAGTACGAGCAGTACTTC. It translates to CASSGIRTGTEYEQYF.

The sample holds one count of this clone. The V call is TRBV10-3, the J call TRBJ1-4, with D perhaps matching TRBD1 (6 bases). Trimming shortened V by 3 bases and J by 0 bases, and 14 bases separated the two germline ends. The CDR3 extends over 17 amino acids. CDR1 and CDR2 (germline): ENHRY, SYGVKD. The CDR3 bases are TGTGCCATCAGTGACACGACAGGTTACTCAACTAATGAAAAACTGTTTTTT. Its translation is CAISDTTGYSTNEKLFF.